The clone carrying this T cell receptor (beta chain) appeared a few times. The sample is drawn from a study of cytomegalovirus exposure and HLA in healthy donors. The primer mix had 60 Vbeta and 13 Jbeta primers. The protocol was immunoSEQ multiplex PCR, while the TCRdb copy is restricted to in-frame clones and leaves out a portion. This table has tens of thousands of clones, approximately 80% appearing once. This CDR3 is 13 amino acids long. The germline gives CDR1 SQVTM, CDR2 ANQGSEA. The germline V and J ends were trimmed by 1 base and 8 bases, with 11 bases remaining between them. The TCR was taken from a man in his fifties in good health and CMV-seronegative. V gene TRBV29-1 combines with J gene TRBJ1-4; D remains unclear. The sequencing sample was made of PBMCs. The chain's CDR3 is CSVEGSREEKLFF. The CDR3 DNA reads as TGCAGCGTTGAAGGTTCCCGGGAAGAAAAACTGTTTTTT.